This entry features one TCR beta chain sequence. The antigen remains undetermined. The PCR ran on 60 Vbeta and 13 Jbeta primers. Produced via immunoSEQ multiplex PCR; TCRdb's table is partial and in-frame only. The sample data list under 90,000 clones. This CDR3 has 14 amino acids. After removal of 1 base from V and 7 bases from J, the junction contained 5 bases not matched to a gene. CDR1 and CDR2 from the germline V gene are SGHDN and FVKESK. This entry comes from a study of cytomegalovirus exposure and HLA in healthy donors. Study results and caveats: Usually a TCR sequence was rare, but some public TCRs were found in many donors. The sole available immune exposure information was CMV serostatus. Reportedly, a later analysis found an Asian-associated ancestry cluster had fewer N-insertions than the roughly 700-donor mean.

Specimen: PBMCs. This TCR was recovered from a man aged 45-60 years in good health and CMV-seropositive. The rearrangement links TRBV14 to TRBJ2-7; 9 bases agree with TRBD2. Here the CDR3 DNA reads TGTGCCAGCAGCCAAGGGCGGGAGGGCCGGGAGCAGTACTTC. It translates to CASSQGREGREQYF.